These 12 T cell receptor beta chains were sequenced from one sample in a study of blood T cell repertoires in COVID-19. TCRdb's table, derived via immunoSEQ multiplex PCR, lists solely in-frame clones and lacks some. The repertoire holds 270,000 or so clones, with roughly 86% as singletons. Source material: peripheral blood. The receptors derive from a woman in her thirties with COVID-19, enrolled during active disease.

The chain couples TRBV5-1 to TRBJ2-7; D perhaps matches TRBD1 (5 bases). The CDR3 length is 13 residues. V was trimmed by 7 bases and J by 7 bases, leaving 18 bases between them. Germline loops: CDR1 SGHRS, CDR2 YFSETQ. The CDR3 loop reads CASFRGPLGEQYF. The CDR3 nucleotides read TGCGCCAGCTTTAGGGGTCCCTTAGGTGAGCAGTACTTC.

The chain is built from TRBV6-2 or TRBV6-3 and TRBJ2-1; tentative D call: TRBD2 (6 bases). Trimming took off 0 bases at V and 6 bases at J, with 12 bases between the two ends. This CDR3 region has 15 residues. Germline V gives CDR1 MNHEY, CDR2 SVGEGT. The CDR3 reads CASSYSLASGNEQFF. The CDR3 DNA follows: TGTGCCAGCAGTTACTCACTAGCTTCGGGCAATGAGCAGTTCTTC.

This clone was counted a single time. The gene calls are TRBV5-1 and TRBJ1-1, with D hard to call. V was pared by 0 bases and J by 6 bases, with 12 bases between. Germline lookup yields CDR1 SGHRS and CDR2 YFSETQ. The CDR3 is 14 amino acids. Written as DNA, the CDR3 is TGCGCCAGCAGCTTGGATCCGGGGAGGGCTGAAGCTTTCTTT. It is translated as CASSLDPGRAEAFF.

This chain connects TRBV7-9 to TRBJ2-1, with 9 bases identical to TRBD1. In germline, CDR1 is SEHNR, CDR2 FQNEAQ (reference sequence). V lost 4 bases to trimming and J lost 4 bases; unmatched junction nucleotides: 5. This CDR3 region has 15 residues. The DNA of the CDR3 is TGTGCCAGCAGCTCCGGGACAGGGCAGTACAATGAGCAGTTCTTC. Translated: CASSSGTGQYNEQFF.

The rearrangement links TRBV5-3 to TRBJ1-1; D may be TRBD1 (5 bases). TRBV5-3 is reported as an ORF; its role is uncertain. V lost 1 base, J lost 12 bases, and 19 bases lay in between. CDR3 length: 14 residues. CDR3 protein: CARSLRWGHKRPFF. The CDR3 nucleotides read TGTGCCAGAAGCTTGAGGTGGGGCCACAAGAGGCCTTTCTTT.

The CDR3 DNA sequence: TGCGCCAGCACCCTGGGAGAAGGTAGGGTTTATACTGAAGCTTTCTTT. Protein: CASTLGEGRVYTEAFF. This chain links TRBV10-1 with TRBJ1-1; D is unresolved. V dropped 7 bases and J dropped 5 bases, with 23 bases sitting between them. Germline-derived CDR1 and CDR2 are WNHNN and SYGVQD (reference sequence). CDR3 length: 16 amino acids.

The genes are TRBV5-4 and TRBJ1-1; no definite D call. In germline, CDR1 is SGHNT, CDR2 YYREEE (reference sequence). V lost 0 bases and J 0 bases, leaving 15 bases between the germline ends. The CDR3 has 17 residues. CDR3 sequence: CASSLGVPTNLNTEAFF. For the CDR3, the DNA is TGTGCCAGCAGCTTGGGAGTGCCTACCAACCTGAACACTGAAGCTTTCTTT.

This chain links TRBV3-1 (or the pseudogene TRBV3-2) with TRBJ1-6; D ambiguous. In germline, CDR1 is LGHDT, CDR2 YNNKEL (reference sequence). Trimming stripped 2 bases from V and 7 bases from J, with 9 bases between. CDR3 length: 14 residues. The CDR3 protein is CASSQTNWNSPLHF. The DNA for the CDR3 is TGTGCCAGCAGCCAAACTAACTGGAATTCACCCCTCCACTTT.

The CDR3 DNA is TGTGCCAGCTCACCCCTGGCTAGCGGGGGAGATACGCAGTATTTT. This codes for CASSPLASGGDTQYF. The rearrangement links TRBV18 to TRBJ2-3; 10 bases map to TRBD2. CDR3 length equals 15 residues. Trimming at V came to 3 bases and at J to 5 bases, leaving 5 bases not matched to a gene. Per germline, CDR1 KGHSH and CDR2 LQKENI.

Note on this clone: The same CDR3 is also encoded by other DNA sequences in this sample. This chain links TRBV24-1 with TRBJ2-2, with 9 bases aligning to TRBD1. V shed 3 bases, J shed 4 bases, and the junction held 5 bases outside the gene matches. Germline V lookup: CDR1 KGHDR, CDR2 SFDVKD. The CDR3 is 16 amino acids. CDR3 DNA sequence: TGTGCCACCAGTGATCCGGGACAGGGATTCACCGGGGAGCTGTTTTTT. It translates to CATSDPGQGFTGELFF.

This chain joins TRBV4-1 and TRBJ1-1, with TRBD1 identical over 8 bases. V trimming: 2 bases; J trimming: 4 bases; junction bases outside the gene matches: 6. CDR1 is MGHRA and CDR2 is YSYEKL in the germline V gene. The CDR3 covers 15 residues. CDR3 residues: CASSQRRTGSTEAFF. CDR3 nucleotides: TGCGCCAGCAGCCAAAGGAGGACAGGGAGCACTGAAGCTTTCTTT.

The rearrangement joins TRBV19 to TRBJ1-1; no clear D gene. V was shortened by 5 bases and J by 3 bases, with 28 bases between the two germline ends. The CDR3 totals 19 residues. The germline gives CDR1 LNHDA, CDR2 SQIVND (reference sequence). The CDR3 DNA is TGTGCCAGTAGTCCCTCATCAGCGCGTGGAGCGTTGATGGACACTGAAGCTTTCTTT. Translating gives CASSPSSARGALMDTEAFF.